The 28 T cell receptor beta chains below all came from one sample that was sequenced in a study of blood T cells in healthy people across ages. For the second PCR, which ran for roughly 6 to 11 cycles, a sample-barcoded 5' primer and a J-beta primer mix were used. One entry per CDR3 protein results from TCRdb running MiXCR on the 5' RACE reads. The sample consists of under 1 million distinct CDR3 sequences, roughly 44% of them appearing once. Sequenced material: blood. Receptors were obtained from a man aged 60 to 69 in good health.

This clonotype was detected only a few times. This CDR3 is CASSQDYGGRNIQYF. The CDR3 bases are TGCGCCAGCAGCCAAGATTATGGCGGTCGGAACATTCAGTACTTC. This chain connects TRBV4-3 to TRBJ2-4; no definite D call. The CDR3 has 15 amino acids. Trimming stripped 0 bases from V and 7 bases from J, with 13 bases between. Per the germline V gene, CDR1 is LGHNA and CDR2 is YSLEER.

The chain joins TRBV10-3 to TRBJ2-5, with TRBD1 matching over 12 bases. The germline CDR1 and CDR2 sequences are ENHRY and SYGVKD. V trimming: 3 bases; J trimming: 5 bases; junction bases outside the gene matches: 7. This CDR3 is built from 16 residues. The CDR3 region has the DNA TGTGCCATCAGTGACCCCGGGACAGGGGGCCGGGAGACCCAGTACTTC. Protein sequence: CAISDPGTGGRETQYF.

This chain joins TRBV27 and TRBJ2-7, with TRBD1 as a possible D gene (5 bases). The V gene's germline CDR1 is MNHEY and CDR2 SMNVEV (reference sequence). The CDR3 has 14 residues. V was trimmed by 4 bases and J by 2 bases, leaving 12 bases between them. The CDR3: CASSSADRTYEQYF. The CDR3 region has the DNA TGTGCCAGCAGTTCTGCAGACAGAACCTACGAGCAGTACTTC.

The table lists this clonotype with a few counts. The CDR3 reads CAISEGVLETQYF. The DNA of the CDR3 is TGTGCCATCAGTGAAGGGGTCTTAGAGACCCAGTACTTC. The chain uses TRBV10-3 and TRBJ2-5; TRBD1 is a possible D gene (5 bases). The CDR3 spans 13 residues. V was cut by 3 bases and J by 4 bases, with 9 bases left in between. Germline CDR1 and CDR2: ENHRY and SYGVKD.

This clonotype has more than one count but fewer than ten. The V and J genes are TRBV12-3 or TRBV12-4 and TRBJ1-1; D is unresolved. Deletions cut 5 bases from V and 3 bases from J, with 10 bases between. The CDR3 has 13 residues. CDR3 sequence (DNA): TGTGCCAGCAGTAAGGTCCGCTACACTGAAGCTTTCTTT. Amino acids: CASSKVRYTEAFF.

The rearrangement links TRBV20-1 to TRBJ2-1; D might be TRBD1 or TRBD2, each matching 5 bases. CDR1 and CDR2 (germline): DFQATT, SNEGSKA (reference sequence). V lost 0 bases and J lost 1, with 7 bases in between. The CDR3 contains 14 residues. CDR3 sequence reads: CSARDGGSYNEQFF. The CDR3 DNA is TGCAGTGCTAGAGATGGGGGTTCCTACAATGAGCAGTTCTTC.

This chain links TRBV7-2 with TRBJ2-7; tentatively, D is TRBD1 (5 bases). The germline V and J ends were trimmed by 3 bases and 0 bases, with 15 bases remaining between them. The CDR3 consists of 16 residues. The germline V gene has CDR1 SGHTA and CDR2 FQGNSA. The chain's CDR3 is CASSFLRGSNSYEQYF. In nucleotides, the CDR3 is TGTGCCAGCAGCTTTTTAAGGGGTTCCAACTCCTACGAGCAGTACTTC.

This chain connects TRBV20-1 to TRBJ2-1; 7 nucleotides agree with TRBD1. Germline CDR1 DFQATT, CDR2 SNEGSKA (reference sequence). Losses at the gene ends were 5 bases for V and 3 bases for J; bases not matched to a gene: 7. This CDR3 is built from 14 residues. CDR3 sequence reads: CSAVGQGVYNEQFF. DNA of the CDR3: TGCAGTGCTGTGGGGCAGGGGGTCTACAATGAGCAGTTCTTC.

The V gene is TRBV29-1, the J gene TRBJ2-1; TRBD1 agrees at 10 bases. Germline CDR1 SQVTM, CDR2 ANQGSEA. This CDR3 spans 13 amino acids. V was clipped by 6 bases and J by 9 bases; unmatched bases: 8. This chain's CDR3 is CSVTGGTKGEQFF. The CDR3 nucleotides are TGCAGCGTGACAGGGGGCACTAAGGGTGAGCAGTTCTTC.

The chain carries TRBV7-9 and TRBJ2-5, with D possibly TRBD1 on 5 matching bases. The CDR3 length is 14 residues. Germline assignment: CDR1 SEHNR and CDR2 FQNEAQ (reference sequence). V was cut by 2 bases and J by 5 bases, with 12 bases left in between. CDR3 region: CASSLRSGAETQYF. The CDR3 region has the DNA TGTGCCAGCAGCTTAAGGTCTGGGGCGGAGACCCAGTACTTC.

The chain is built from TRBV5-1 and TRBJ1-1, with D unclear. The CDR3 is 16 residues long. Germline V gene data show CDR1 as SGHRS and CDR2 as YFSETQ. With 6 bases removed from V and 1 base from J, the gap between germline ends came to 19 bases. CDR3: CASKPRWGEGNTEAFF. The DNA of the CDR3 is TGCGCCAGCAAACCCCGTTGGGGAGAGGGGAACACTGAAGCTTTCTTT.

V is TRBV10-3 and J is TRBJ2-1, with 14 bases fitting TRBD2. The V and J ends lost 6 bases and 10 bases, in that order; junction bases with no gene match: 20. The CDR3 runs to 19 residues. Germline V gene lookup returns CDR1 ENHRY and CDR2 SYGVKD. Here the CDR3 DNA reads TGTGCCATCAGCACGAACTCGGGACTAGCGGGGGCCATAACTGGGGAGCAGTTCTTC. Translation gives CAISTNSGLAGAITGEQFF.

The rearrangement uses TRBV3-1 and TRBJ2-1; D is perhaps TRBD2 (6 bases). Trimming took 0 bases from V and 6 from J, leaving 15 bases between them. CDR1 is LGHDT and CDR2 is YNNKEL in the germline V gene (reference sequence). The CDR3 consists of 16 residues. Here the CDR3 reads CASSQERLGTGNEQFF. DNA for the CDR3: TGTGCCAGCAGCCAAGAAAGACTGGGGACTGGCAATGAGCAGTTCTTC.

V and J are TRBV27 and TRBJ2-7; TRBD1 or TRBD2 may be the D gene (5 bases each). This CDR3 contains 14 residues. Germline loops: CDR1 MNHEY, CDR2 SMNVEV (reference sequence). The V end was cut by 1 base, the J end by 0 bases, with 7 bases between. CDR3 nucleotide sequence: TGTGCCAGCAGTTTATGGGACCGCTCCTACGAGCAGTACTTC. Its translation: CASSLWDRSYEQYF.

V and J are TRBV9 and TRBJ1-2; D perhaps matches TRBD1 (5 bases). The CDR3 runs 14 residues. V gave up 3 bases and J gave up 0 bases, with 9 bases separating them. Germline V gives CDR1 SGDLS, CDR2 YYNGEE. The CDR3 region is CASSAGASNYGYTF. CDR3 in DNA: TGTGCCAGCAGCGCCGGGGCCTCTAACTATGGCTACACCTTC.

The table lists this clonotype with a count of one. This chain uses TRBV12-3 or TRBV12-4 with TRBJ2-3; TRBD2 agrees at 10 bases. Trimming cost V 5 bases and J 2 bases; bases outside gene matches: 13. The CDR3 has 18 amino acids. Here the CDR3 reads CASSPRLAGVLNTDTQYF. CDR3 DNA: TGTGCCAGCAGTCCCCGGCTAGCGGGGGTGTTAAACACAGATACGCAGTATTTT.

The CDR3 DNA is TGTGCCAGCAGTGCTCCCGGGACTTCCTACGAGCAGTACTTC. Protein sequence: CASSAPGTSYEQYF. The V call is TRBV12-3 or TRBV12-4, the J call TRBJ2-7; possible D gene TRBD2, 6 bases. The CDR3 is made up of 14 amino acids. The ends were cut back, 5 bases at V and 1 base at J, with 12 bases in the middle.

The chain joins TRBV7-2 to TRBJ2-2; D is tentatively TRBD1 or TRBD2 (5 bases each). Germline CDR1 reads SGHTA; CDR2 reads FQGNSA. The CDR3 is made up of 16 amino acids. The V end lost 0 bases, the J end lost 6 bases, and 14 bases lay between the germline ends. This chain's CDR3 is CASSLAPGTRPGELFF. CDR3 DNA sequence: TGTGCCAGCAGCTTAGCGCCTGGGACCCGGCCCGGGGAGCTGTTTTTT.

V is TRBV29-1 and J is TRBJ2-5; D is possibly TRBD1 (5 bases). Germline V CDR1 and CDR2: SQVTM, ANQGSEA. Between the trimmed V and J ends, which lost 3 bases and 2 bases, there was a span of 10 bases. There are 13 residues in the CDR3. The CDR3: CSVEAGWQETQYF. In DNA, the CDR3 is TGCAGCGTTGAGGCAGGGTGGCAAGAGACCCAGTACTTC.

The chain combines TRBV30 with TRBJ2-4; D ambiguous. Judging by the DNA end, TRBJ2-5 fits better; the J call may be wrong. The CDR3 is 12 residues long. Germline CDR1 and CDR2: GTSNPN and SVGIG (reference sequence). The CDR3 sequence is CAWSESLETQYF. The CDR3 coding sequence is TGTGCCTGGAGTGAATCGTTAGAGACCCAGTACTTC.

The genes are TRBV9 and TRBJ2-7, with 8 bases aligning to TRBD2. This CDR3 contains 14 residues. Germline loops: CDR1 SGDLS, CDR2 YYNGEE. After removal of 3 bases from V and 7 bases from J, the junction contained 9 bases not matched to a gene. The CDR3 protein is CASSESGGTNEQYF. The DNA of the CDR3 is TGTGCCAGCAGCGAATCGGGGGGGACCAATGAGCAGTACTTC.

This clonotype was counted only a few times. As DNA, the CDR3 is TGCGCCAGCAGATCGGAGGGGACAGGGATAAAGCAGTACTTC. Amino acids: CASRSEGTGIKQYF. This chain links TRBV5-1 with TRBJ2-7, with TRBD1 matching over 9 bases. J was trimmed by 8 bases and V by 5 bases; bases with no gene match: 11. The CDR3 contains 14 residues. CDR1 and CDR2 from the germline V gene are SGHRS and YFSETQ.

On this clonotype: A read error is likely, as this CDR3 ends without the conserved phenylalanine or tryptophan. The chain combines TRBV7-9 with TRBJ2-1; D remains unclear. Germline-derived CDR1 and CDR2 are SEHNR and FQNEAQ (reference sequence). There are 17 residues in the CDR3. V was cut by 5 bases and J by 3 bases, with 20 bases left in between. The chain's CDR3 is CASSPIVRRRLYNEQFL. The CDR3, as DNA: TGTGCCAGCAGCCCCATTGTTCGGCGACGACTCTACAATGAGCAGTTCTTG.

This clonotype was seen only once. The J gene is TRBJ2-1, the V gene TRBV7-9; the D is unclear. The germline V gene encodes CDR1 SEHNR and CDR2 FQNEAQ (reference sequence). This CDR3 has 12 residues. V shed 5 bases and J shed 12 bases, with 14 bases lying between them. The CDR3 region is CASSPLALGQFF. The CDR3 nucleotides are TGTGCCAGCAGCCCCCTGGCACTGGGGCAGTTCTTC.

On this clonotype: The junction departs from germline at one end; a sequencing error may be responsible. This chain links TRBV18 with TRBJ2-2; D remains unclear. There are 14 residues in the CDR3. Per the germline V gene, CDR1 is KGHSH and CDR2 is LQKENI. CDR3 sequence reads: CASSPQRNTGELFF. In DNA form, the CDR3 reads TGTGCCAGCTCGCCACAGAGGAACACCGGGGAGCTGTTTTTT.

The rearrangement joins TRBV11-2 to TRBJ2-7; D is unclear. The CDR3 has 12 amino acids. Germline V CDR1 and CDR2: SGHAT, FQNNGV. V was pared by 4 bases and J by 7 bases, with 11 bases between. The CDR3: CASSSSPREQYF. The CDR3 DNA reads as TGTGCCAGCAGCTCTTCCCCGAGGGAGCAGTACTTC.

In this sample, this clonotype turned up a few times. This chain links TRBV28 with TRBJ1-1, with TRBD1 matching 7 bases. Germline lookup yields CDR1 MDHEN and CDR2 SYDVKM. V gave up 2 bases and J gave up 1 base; unmatched junction bases: 1. The CDR3 loop spans 14 amino acids. The CDR3: CASSLRQGNTEAFF. CDR3 nucleotide sequence: TGTGCCAGCAGTTTACGACAGGGGAACACTGAAGCTTTCTTT.

In DNA form, the CDR3 reads TGTGCCAGTCTGGACAGGGGCAGGTCCAATGAGCAGTTCTTC. This codes for CASLDRGRSNEQFF. The V and J genes are TRBV12-3 or TRBV12-4 and TRBJ2-1, with 9 positions matching TRBD1. This CDR3 spans 14 amino acids. V lost 9 bases and J lost 6; bases outside the gene matches: 9.